These T cell receptor beta chains were read from a single sample in a study of a mutant IDH1 vaccine in newly diagnosed glioma. Generated by immunoSEQ multiplex PCR, the TCRdb table keeps only in-frame clones and is missing some. The sample lists 35,000 to 50,000 clones; around 92% were seen once. Antigen specificity for these receptors is unknown. The material sequenced was PBMCs, taken from a glioma patient whose treatment included an IDH1 peptide vaccine. The origin of the receptors is a man in his fifties or sixties with glioma. CDR3s include the opening cysteine and the closing phenylalanine or tryptophan. D genes are given only for firm matches. Clone size is stated in some rows and not others, as once, few, many or a class when expanded.

v_gene	d_gene	j_gene	abundance	CDR3nt	CDR3aa
TRBV4-1	.	TRBJ1-3	.	TGCGCCAGCAGCCAAGATCTCGGTGGAAACACCATATATTTT	CASSQDLGGNTIYF
TRBV28	.	TRBJ2-7	.	TGTGCCAGCAGTCCCGCGGTAGGCTACGAGCAGTACTTC	CASSPAVGYEQYF
TRBV5-5	.	TRBJ1-5	.	TGTGCCAGCAGCTTAGGACCCGCGGGGCTCAATCAGCCCCAGCATTTT	CASSLGPAGLNQPQHF
TRBV6-6	TRBD1	TRBJ1-2	.	TGTGCCAGCAGTTATTTCCCAGGGGGACATGGCTACACCTTC	CASSYFPGGHGYTF
TRBV19	TRBD1	TRBJ2-4	.	TGTGCCAGTAAACGACAGGGAAGGAACATTCAGTACTTC	CASKRQGRNIQYF
TRBV7-9	TRBD1	TRBJ1-5	.	TGTGCCAGCAGCACGGGACAGGGGGCGGAGGGGCCCCAGCATTTT	CASSTGQGAEGPQHF
TRBV30	TRBD2	TRBJ2-7	.	TGTGCCTGGAGTCTTTCAGCGGGAGCTCACGAGCAGTACTTC	CAWSLSAGAHEQYF
TRBV7-3	.	TRBJ2-2	.	TGTGCCAGCAGCTTAACGGGGAACACCGGGGAGCTGTTTTTT	CASSLTGNTGELFF
TRBV30	TRBD1	TRBJ1-4	.	TGTGCCTGGAGCGTAACCGGGACAGGGAAAAAACTGTTTTTT	CAWSVTGTGKKLFF
TRBV7-9	.	TRBJ1-4	.	TGTGCCAGCAGCTTAGATGGAGGGCGAGGTGAAAAACTGTTTTTT	CASSLDGGRGEKLFF
TRBV9	TRBD2	TRBJ2-3	.	TGTGCCAGCAGCCCCCGCCTGGCGGGAGGCACAGATACGCAGTATTTT	CASSPRLAGGTDTQYF
TRBV20-1	.	TRBJ2-7	.	TGCAGTACTTCGACAGGCTACGAGCAGTACTTC	CSTSTGYEQYF
TRBV28	TRBD1	TRBJ2-7	.	TGTGCCAGCAGCGACCCGACAGGGGCCTCCTACGAGCAGTACTTC	CASSDPTGASYEQYF
TRBV6-4	.	TRBJ1-5	.	TGTGCCAACCATAAAGCGGCACCCCATAGCAATCAGCCCCAGCATTTT	CANHKAAPHSNQPQHF
TRBV6-6	TRBD2	TRBJ2-3	.	TGTGCCAGCAGTTGGACTAGCGGCACAGATACGCAGTATTTT	CASSWTSGTDTQYF
TRBV4-2	TRBD1	TRBJ2-7	.	TGTGCCAGCAGCCAGAACAGGGGGGATTTTTCCTACGAGCAGTACTTC	CASSQNRGDFSYEQYF
TRBV7-8	TRBD1	TRBJ1-1	.	TGTGCCAGCAGAAGGAAATCAGCCGGGACAGGGGTTGAAGCTTTCTTT	CASRRKSAGTGVEAFF
TRBV7-2	.	TRBJ1-2	.	TGTGCCAGCAGCAAGGACCGCCTCCATAACTATGGCTACACCTTC	CASSKDRLHNYGYTF
TRBV6-5	TRBD1	TRBJ2-7	.	TGTGCCAGCATTAAAACAGGGGGCCTCTCCTACGAGCAGTACTTC	CASIKTGGLSYEQYF
TRBV15	.	TRBJ1-2	.	TGTGCCACCAGCAGTCAGAGCTTTGGCTACACCTTC	CATSSQSFGYTF
TRBV7-6	.	TRBJ2-2	.	TGTGCCAGCAGCTCAAGCCCGGACACCGGGGAGCTGTTTTTT	CASSSSPDTGELFF
TRBV6-6	TRBD1	TRBJ1-5	.	TGTGCCAGCAGTTATGCACAGGGGGGGGGCAATCAGCCCCAGCATTTT	CASSYAQGGGNQPQHF
TRBV7-2	.	TRBJ1-5	once	TGTGCCAGCAGCTTGGCCCCCTATAGCAATCAGCCCCAGCATTTT	CASSLAPYSNQPQHF